These 32 T cell receptor beta chains originate from one sample sequenced in a study of T-cell reconstitution after alpha-beta-depleted transplantation in children. Preparation of the TCRbeta library involved a method that used unique molecular identifiers. MiXCR, applied by TCRdb to the PCR reads, yields one record per CDR3 protein. This sample has about 440,000 distinct CDR3 sequences, with over 40% found just once. The input for sequencing was PBMCs, taken before TCRalphabeta/CD19-depleted stem cell transplant. Receptors were obtained from a girl aged 2 to 9 with aplastic anemia, due to receive a stem cell transplant.

This clonotype was detected many times. This sequence joins TRBV28 and TRBJ1-5; D is undetermined. CDR1 is MDHEN and CDR2 is SYDVKM in the germline V gene. The germline V and J ends were trimmed by 2 bases and 3 bases, with 5 bases remaining between them. CDR3 length: 13 amino acids. The CDR3 region is CASSLGYNQPQHF. DNA of the CDR3: TGTGCCAGCAGTTTAGGGTACAATCAGCCCCAGCATTTT.

The chain recombines TRBV6-1 with TRBJ2-2; the D gene is possibly TRBD2 (5 bases). Germline V CDR1 and CDR2: MNHNS, SASEGT. CDR3 length equals 14 residues. Trimming stripped 10 bases from V and 5 bases from J, with 17 bases between. CDR3 DNA sequence: TGTGCCATCAGACCTGAGGGTAGAACCGGGGAGCTGTTTTTT. Protein sequence: CAIRPEGRTGELFF.

Concerning this clonotype itself: One end of the junction fails to match germline, which may point to a read error. J is TRBJ2-7 and V is TRBV7-2; TRBD2 is a possible D gene (7 bases). The CDR3 runs to 14 residues. Germline CDR1 and CDR2: SGHTA and FQGNSA. CDR3 in amino acids: CASSPLGGAWEQNF. In DNA, the CDR3 is TGTGCCAGCAGCCCGTTGGGGGGGGCCTGGGAGCAGAACTTC.

In this sample, this clonotype turned up many times. The chain couples TRBV10-2 to TRBJ2-7; 8 bases map to TRBD1. V dropped 6 bases and J dropped 1; count of bases not matched to a gene: 5. The CDR3 has 14 residues. The germline V gene has CDR1 WSHSY and CDR2 SAAADI. Written as DNA, the CDR3 is TGCGCCAGCAGAGCTGGACAGGGTTCCTACGAGCAGTACTTC. This translates into CASRAGQGSYEQYF.

This sequence joins TRBV5-1 and TRBJ1-4, with no clear D. The ends were cut back, 1 base at V and 8 bases at J, with 12 bases in the middle. Germline V CDR1 and CDR2: SGHRS, YFSETQ. This CDR3 is 14 amino acids long. CDR3 amino acids: CASSLLRPSEKLFF. CDR3 sequence (DNA): TGCGCCAGCAGCTTGTTGCGACCATCGGAAAAACTGTTTTTT.

This chain joins TRBV12-3 or TRBV12-4 and TRBJ1-5; D possibly corresponds to TRBD1 (6 bases). V lost 8 bases, J lost 1 base, and 12 bases lay in between. The CDR3 is made up of 14 amino acids. The CDR3 nucleotides are TGTGCCAGCTCGGGGGGGGGCAGCAATCAGCCCCAGCATTTT. Its protein is CASSGGGSNQPQHF.

The CDR3 protein is CTDTAGNYGYTF. CDR3 bases: TGCACCGACACGGCAGGGAACTATGGCTACACCTTC. V is TRBV29-1 and J is TRBJ1-2; D is possibly TRBD1 (5 bases). CDR3 length: 12 residues. Germline V gives CDR1 SQVTM, CDR2 ANQGSEA.

This clonotype came up many times. The chain carries TRBV4-3 and TRBJ2-2; D is unresolved. The V end was cut by 0 bases, the J end by 6 bases, with 8 bases between. Germline V gene sequence: CDR1 LGHNA, CDR2 YSLEER. The CDR3 is 14 residues long. In DNA, the CDR3 is TGCGCCAGCAGCCAAGATCCCTTCGCCGGGGAGCTGTTTTTT. This codes for CASSQDPFAGELFF.

This clonotype was seen many times. J is TRBJ2-7 and V is TRBV29-1, with D uncertain. The CDR3 runs 14 residues. Trimming pared 4 bases from V and 2 bases from J, leaving 15 bases between. Germline V gene lookup returns CDR1 SQVTM and CDR2 ANQGSEA. In DNA form, the CDR3 reads TGCAGCGTTGTAGGAGCGCTGGAGACCTACGAGCAGTACTTC. This codes for CSVVGALETYEQYF.

This sequence joins TRBV10-3 and TRBJ1-2; 9 bases align to TRBD1. After removal of 0 bases from V and 0 bases from J, the junction contained 11 bases not matched to a gene. CDR1 is ENHRY, CDR2 SYGVKD, per germline. The CDR3 has 19 residues. CDR3 sequence: CAISESIIIGQGTNYGYTF. The CDR3 coding sequence is TGTGCCATCAGTGAGTCGATTATCATCGGACAGGGGACTAACTATGGCTACACCTTC.

The J gene is TRBJ2-1, the V gene TRBV7-9; D perhaps matches TRBD1 (5 bases). The CDR3 is 14 amino acids. V lost 7 bases, J lost 1 base, and 11 bases lay in between. The germline CDR1 and CDR2 sequences are SEHNR and FQNEAQ (reference sequence). The DNA of the CDR3 is TGTGCCAGCACCCCACAGGTATCCTACAATGAGCAGTTCTTC. Translating it yields CASTPQVSYNEQFF.

The rearrangement uses TRBV29-1 and TRBJ2-3; D unclear. CDR1 and CDR2 from the germline V gene are SQVTM and ANQGSEA. V was trimmed by 7 bases and J by 1 base, leaving 9 bases between them. The CDR3 extends over 12 amino acids. This chain's CDR3 is CSAESGTDTQYF. CDR3 nucleotides: TGCAGCGCCGAATCAGGCACAGATACGCAGTATTTT.

On this clonotype itself: A junction end diverges from the germline sequence, so it may reflect a read error. The CDR3, as DNA: TGTGCCAGCACCTCCGGCTCCCGGGGGCCGAGCTATGGCTACCCCTTC. This translates into CASTSGSRGPSYGYPF. This chain links TRBV28 with TRBJ1-2; weak D call: TRBD1 (6 bases). This CDR3 has 16 amino acids. Germline V gene data show CDR1 as MDHEN and CDR2 as SYDVKM.

The V call is TRBV21-1, the J call TRBJ2-3; no check of the table's D call, TRBD1, against the DNA was made. TRBV21-1 is a listed pseudogene. The CDR3 totals 17 residues. The CDR3 protein is CASSKGRTGNQQDTQYF. Written as DNA, the CDR3 is TGTGCCAGCAGCAAAGGGAGGACAGGGAACCAGCAGGATACGCAGTATTTT.

This clonotype occurred many times. V gene TRBV27 combines with J gene TRBJ1-2; no clear D gene. The CDR3 covers 11 residues. V lost 8 bases and J 8 bases, leaving 12 bases between the germline ends. CDR1 and CDR2 (germline): MNHEY, SMNVEV (reference sequence). The CDR3 here is CASGPGGGYTF. The CDR3 coding sequence is TGTGCCAGCGGGCCAGGAGGCGGCTACACCTTC.

The chain carries TRBV6-1 and TRBJ2-7; maybe TRBD1 (5 bases). V lost 7 bases and J 9 bases, leaving 16 bases between the germline ends. The CDR3 runs 12 residues. CDR1 MNHNS and CDR2 SASEGT come from the germline V gene. The CDR3 here is CASKDQGVWQYF. The DNA of the CDR3 is TGTGCCAGCAAAGACCAGGGCGTGTGGCAGTACTTC.

The chain uses TRBV5-1 and TRBJ2-5; D ambiguous. The germline gives CDR1 SGHRS, CDR2 YFSETQ. This CDR3 spans 14 amino acids. Trimming took off 2 bases at V and 1 base at J, with 9 bases between the two ends. In DNA form, the CDR3 reads TGCGCCAGCAGCTTTACAAGTGTCCAAGAGACCCAGTACTTC. Translated, it gives CASSFTSVQETQYF.

The chain joins TRBV20-1 to TRBJ1-6, with 7 bases identical to TRBD1. V shed 6 bases and J 5 bases; nucleotides not matched to a gene: 7. This CDR3 has 14 residues. CDR1 is DFQATT, CDR2 SNEGSKA, per germline (reference sequence). The CDR3 loop is CSATSGTDNSPLHF. In nucleotides, the CDR3 is TGCAGTGCGACCTCCGGGACAGATAATTCACCCCTCCACTTT.

V usage is TRBV7-6 and J usage is TRBJ2-1; 7 bases are a match to TRBD1. The trim removed 1 base at V and 5 bases at J, leaving 5 bases unmatched. The CDR3 totals 15 residues. Germline CDR1 SGHVS, CDR2 FNYEAQ. CDR3 nucleotides: TGTGCCAGCAGCTTAGTGACAGGGAAAAACAATGAGCAGTTCTTC. It encodes CASSLVTGKNNEQFF.

This chain links TRBV29-1 with TRBJ2-3; weak D call: TRBD1 (6 bases). Looked up from germline, CDR1 is SQVTM and CDR2 is ANQGSEA. V dropped 7 bases and J dropped 2 bases, with 19 bases sitting between them. The CDR3 extends over 15 amino acids. CDR3 sequence (DNA): TGCAGCGCCTCGGACAGCGGATCACCCACAGATACGCAGTATTTT. It specifies CSASDSGSPTDTQYF.

The V gene is TRBV7-9, the J gene TRBJ2-7; D possibly corresponds to TRBD1 (6 bases). This CDR3 has 14 amino acids. V was trimmed by 1 base and J by 5 bases, leaving 12 bases between them. Germline CDR1 reads SEHNR; CDR2 reads FQNEAQ (reference sequence). The DNA of the CDR3 is TGTGCCAGCAGCTTAGACGTCAGGGGTCACGAGCAGTACTTC. This gives the protein CASSLDVRGHEQYF.

This clonotype has ten or more counts. The chain uses TRBV3-1 and TRBJ2-5; 8 bases align to TRBD2. Germline values: CDR1 LGHDT, CDR2 YNNKEL (reference sequence). V dropped 2 bases and J dropped 1; count of bases not matched to a gene: 6. The CDR3 contains 16 residues. The CDR3, as DNA: TGTGCCAGCAGCCAACAGCCTAGCGGGCGCCAAGAGACCCAGTACTTC. Protein product: CASSQQPSGRQETQYF.

This clonotype turned up a few times. V gene TRBV6-2 or TRBV6-3 combines with J gene TRBJ2-3, with a weak D call TRBD1 (6 bases). The germline CDR1 and CDR2 sequences are MNHEY and SVGEGT. Trimming cost V 5 bases and J 6 bases, with 6 bases left between them. The CDR3 runs 11 residues. The CDR3, as DNA: TGTGCCAGCAGTACAGGGGATACGCAGTATTTT. Translated: CASSTGDTQYF.

This clonotype came up a few times. CDR3 DNA sequence: TGTGCCAGCAGTGACCATGGAGGGAGGGGGCGGAAAGATGAGCAGTTCTTC. Translated, it gives CASSDHGGRGRKDEQFF. This rearrangement joins TRBV25-1 to TRBJ2-1; perhaps D is TRBD1 or TRBD2 (7 bases each). Germline V lookup: CDR1 MGHDK, CDR2 SYGVNS. The CDR3 contains 17 residues. Trimming pared 3 bases from V and 8 bases from J, leaving 23 bases between.

This clonotype has only one observation. The chain is built from TRBV29-1 and TRBJ2-5, with D possibly being TRBD1 or TRBD2 (5 bases each). Trimming removed 6 bases at V and 7 bases at J, with 18 bases between. CDR1 is SQVTM and CDR2 is ANQGSEA in the germline V gene. CDR3 length equals 13 residues. The CDR3 region has the DNA TGCAGCGTGACTTGGGACGTTGGGAGGACCCAGTACTTC. Encoded protein: CSVTWDVGRTQYF.

This clonotype appeared a few times. The chain recombines TRBV4-1 with TRBJ2-6; 7 bases line up with TRBD2. The V gene's germline CDR1 is MGHRA and CDR2 YSYEKL. This CDR3 has 16 residues. With 2 bases clipped from V and 2 bases from J, the junction kept 3 bases outside the gene matches. In nucleotides, the CDR3 is TGCGCCAGCAGCCAATTCCGGGGGGCTGGGGCCAACGTCCTGACTTTC. This codes for CASSQFRGAGANVLTF.

This clonotype has only one observation. The chain has TRBV7-9 and TRBJ2-7, with 10 bases aligning to TRBD1. From germline, CDR1 is SEHNR and CDR2 FQNEAQ (reference sequence). CDR3 size: 15 residues. V shed 1 base, J shed 5 bases, and the junction held 5 bases outside the gene matches. The CDR3 sequence is CASSLEDRGIHEQYF. CDR3 nucleotide sequence: TGTGCCAGCAGCTTAGAGGACAGGGGGATCCACGAGCAGTACTTC.

This rearrangement joins TRBV5-1 to TRBJ2-3; D remains ambiguous. Trimming removed 2 bases at V and 4 bases at J, with 11 bases between. This CDR3 is 14 amino acids long. Germline CDR1 SGHRS, CDR2 YFSETQ. The CDR3 DNA reads TGCGCCAGCAGCTTTTCTCGCGCGGCAGATACGCAGTATTTT. Encoded protein: CASSFSRAADTQYF.

This sequence joins TRBV7-2 and TRBJ2-2; TRBD2 agrees at 8 bases. Germline values: CDR1 SGHTA, CDR2 FQGNSA. The CDR3 has 13 residues. V lost 5 bases, J lost 9 bases, and 5 bases stayed unmatched. CDR3 DNA sequence: TGTGCCAGCAGCCGGGGGGGGGCCTGGGAGCTGTTTTTT. Protein product: CASSRGGAWELFF.

This chain joins TRBV7-6 and TRBJ2-1; a possible D gene is TRBD1 (7 bases). Germline CDR1 is SGHVS and CDR2 is FNYEAQ. Trimming shortened V by 6 bases and J by 5 bases, and 20 bases separated the two germline ends. CDR3 length: 16 amino acids. CDR3 sequence reads: CASRKEGADRNNEQFF. The CDR3 nucleotides are TGTGCCAGCAGAAAGGAGGGGGCGGACAGAAACAATGAGCAGTTCTTC.

The V and J genes are TRBV30 and TRBJ1-5; the match to TRBD1 covers 11 bases. The CDR3 is 15 residues long. V dropped 2 bases and J dropped 6; count of bases not matched to a gene: 6. Germline V gene lookup returns CDR1 GTSNPN and CDR2 SVGIG (reference sequence). The CDR3 DNA reads TGTGCCTGGAGTTACGGACAGGGGGCCGGTCAGCCCCAGCATTTT. Translated: CAWSYGQGAGQPQHF.

The rearrangement joins TRBV15 to TRBJ2-1; D might be TRBD1 (6 bases). The germline V gene encodes CDR1 LNHNV and CDR2 YYDKDF (reference sequence). The CDR3 length is 15 residues. Trimming pared 0 bases from V and 5 bases from J, leaving 11 bases between. The CDR3 DNA follows: TGTGCCACCAGCAGAGACCGACAGGCCAACAATGAGCAGTTCTTC. It specifies CATSRDRQANNEQFF.